One sample yielded the 7 T cell receptor beta chains listed below, sequenced in a study of PD-L1 blockade in urothelial cancer. Time point described: peripheral blood 6 weeks after treatment start. Some clones are missing from TCRdb's copy, which holds only in-frame ones; the method was immunoSEQ multiplex PCR. The sample has approximately 91,000 clones, 83% seen once. This material consisted of PBMCs, taken around atezolizumab (anti-PD-L1) treatment. These TCRs come from a man in his 70s with urothelial cancer.

The V and J genes are TRBV29-1 and TRBJ1-1; D not certain. Germline-derived CDR1 and CDR2 are SQVTM and ANQGSEA. The CDR3 contains 12 residues. With 4 bases removed from V and 1 base from J, the gap between germline ends came to 7 bases. CDR3 sequence (DNA): TGCAGCGTTGGATCTAAGAACACTGAAGCTTTCTTT. It specifies CSVGSKNTEAFF.

The chain links TRBV19 to TRBJ1-5; 8 nucleotides line up with TRBD1. The J segment lost 2 bases and the V segment lost 6 bases, leaving 6 bases of the junction unmatched. The germline V gene encodes CDR1 LNHDA and CDR2 SQIVND (reference sequence). CDR3 length: 15 residues. DNA of the CDR3: TGTGCCAGTAGGTTGGACAGGGTAGGCAATCAGCCCCAGCATTTT. As protein: CASRLDRVGNQPQHF.

The J gene is TRBJ2-7, the V gene TRBV19; 9 bases align to TRBD1. The V segment lost 3 bases and the J segment 3 bases; nucleotides outside the gene matches: 3. This CDR3 comprises 14 residues. From germline, CDR1 is LNHDA and CDR2 SQIVND (reference sequence). The CDR3: CASSIGGQGYEQYF. In nucleotides, the CDR3 is TGTGCCAGTAGTATTGGGGGACAGGGCTACGAGCAGTACTTC. Filled out from reference TRBV19 and TRBJ2-7, the complete variable domain reads DGGITQSPKYLFRKEGQNVTLSCEQNLNHDAMYWYRQDPGQGLRLIYYSQIVNDFQKGDIAEGYSVSREKKESFPLTVTSAQKNPTAFYLCASSIGGQGYEQYFGPGTRLTVT.

This chain connects TRBV7-8 to TRBJ2-7; 9 bases map to TRBD2. Germline V gene data show CDR1 as SGHVS and CDR2 as FQNEAQ. This CDR3 spans 13 amino acids. The V and J ends lost 4 bases and 3 bases, in that order; junction bases with no gene match: 1. CDR3 sequence (DNA): TGTGCCAGCAGCTCGACTAGCGGCTACGAGCAGTACTTC. It codes for CASSSTSGYEQYF.

CDR3 nucleotides: TGTGCCAGCAGCGGGGGGGTTGGATCTAACAATCAGCCCCAGCATTTT. The encoded protein is CASSGGVGSNNQPQHF. The chain is built from TRBV2 and TRBJ1-5; D perhaps matches TRBD1 (5 bases). The V end was cut by 6 bases, the J end by 3 bases, with 18 bases between. The germline CDR1 and CDR2 sequences are SNHLY and FYNNEI. The CDR3 has 16 residues.

This sequence joins TRBV5-1 and TRBJ2-1, with a tentative D call TRBD2 (5 bases). The length of the CDR3 is 14 residues. V was trimmed by 4 bases and J by 9 bases, leaving 17 bases between them. Germline assignment: CDR1 SGHRS and CDR2 YFSETQ. The CDR3 is CASSGGYEGGEQFF. CDR3 bases: TGCGCCAGCAGCGGCGGGTACGAAGGAGGTGAGCAGTTCTTC.

This clone is a singleton in its sample. This chain joins TRBV7-8 and TRBJ2-5; D not certain. Trimming stripped 1 base from V and 2 bases from J, with 8 bases between. Germline CDR1 reads SGHVS; CDR2 reads FQNEAQ. This CDR3 has 14 residues. This chain's CDR3 is CASSLEPAQETQYF. The CDR3, as DNA: TGTGCCAGCAGCTTAGAGCCAGCGCAAGAGACCCAGTACTTC.